The 29 T cell receptor beta chains listed next were all sequenced from one sample in a study of PD-L1 blockade in urothelial cancer. Time point described: peripheral blood 6 weeks after treatment start. Only in-frame clones appear in the TCRdb table, and some are missing; sequencing was by immunoSEQ multiplex PCR. The top ten hold roughly 0.8% of the sample, which has tens of thousands of clones, 80% to 95% seen once. This specimen was PBMCs, taken around atezolizumab (anti-PD-L1) treatment. The receptor set was obtained from an elderly woman with urothelial cancer.

The rearrangement joins TRBV5-1 to TRBJ1-4; TRBD1 is a possible D gene (6 bases). This CDR3 is built from 13 residues. The V gene's germline CDR1 is SGHRS and CDR2 YFSETQ. The ends were cut back, 4 bases at V and 8 bases at J, with 12 bases in the middle. The CDR3 reads CASSTGPAEKLFF. The CDR3 nucleotides read TGCGCCAGCAGCACAGGGCCAGCGGAAAAACTGTTTTTT.

The gene calls are TRBV15 and TRBJ1-1, with 9 bases lining up with TRBD1. The CDR3 totals 14 residues. V was clipped by 1 base and J by 5 bases; unmatched bases: 2. In germline, CDR1 is LNHNV, CDR2 YYDKDF (reference sequence). This CDR3 reads CATSRADRGTEAFF. In nucleotides, the CDR3 is TGTGCCACCAGCAGAGCCGACAGGGGGACTGAAGCTTTCTTT.

This clone has only a few counts. This chain links TRBV6-4 with TRBJ1-1; D possibly corresponds to TRBD1 (5 bases). CDR1 is MRHNA, CDR2 SNTAGT, per germline. The V and J ends lost 2 bases and 5 bases respectively, with 9 bases between them. The CDR3 totals 13 residues. The CDR3 reads CASSDTQGTEAFF. As DNA, the CDR3 is TGTGCCAGCAGTGACACTCAGGGAACTGAAGCTTTCTTT.

This chain connects TRBV27 to TRBJ1-2; 7 bases align to TRBD1. This CDR3 has 17 amino acids. V was clipped by 0 bases and J by 3 bases; unmatched bases: 10. The V gene's germline CDR1 is MNHEY and CDR2 SMNVEV (reference sequence). The CDR3 loop reads CASSLSLPRTGYYGYTF. CDR3 bases: TGTGCCAGCAGTTTATCGCTACCTCGGACAGGCTACTATGGCTACACCTTC.

This clone has a single count. This chain links TRBV4-1 with TRBJ2-2, with 9 positions matching TRBD1. J lost 4 bases, V lost 2 bases, and 8 bases had no gene match. CDR3 length: 17 residues. Per the germline V gene, CDR1 is MGHRA and CDR2 is YSYEKL. CDR3 amino acids: CASSQNTGTGITGELFF. The DNA of the CDR3 is TGCGCCAGCAGCCAAAATACCGGGACAGGGATCACCGGGGAGCTGTTTTTT.

This clone was counted once. The rearrangement links TRBV28 to TRBJ2-7; 8 nucleotides align to TRBD1. This CDR3 is built from 17 residues. From germline, CDR1 is MDHEN and CDR2 SYDVKM. Trimming removed 5 bases from V and 1 base from J; junction bases left unmatched: 13. Here the CDR3 DNA reads TGTGCCAGCAGTACTATATTTGGGGGACAGGCGTCCTACGAGCAGTACTTC. This encodes CASSTIFGGQASYEQYF.

The gene calls are TRBV27 and TRBJ1-1; maybe TRBD1 (6 bases). Trimming left V 2 bases short and J 1 base short, with 11 bases between. The CDR3 extends over 15 amino acids. CDR1 and CDR2 (germline): MNHEY, SMNVEV (reference sequence). DNA for the CDR3: TGTGCCAGCAGTTTAGGGGGCATATCGAACACTGAAGCTTTCTTT. Translation: CASSLGGISNTEAFF.

This clone was counted between two and nine times. The rearrangement joins TRBV19 to TRBJ1-1, with no clear D. Per the germline V gene, CDR1 is LNHDA and CDR2 is SQIVND (reference sequence). The CDR3 consists of 14 residues. Trimming left V 3 bases short and J 1 base short, with 9 bases between. The CDR3 DNA sequence: TGTGCCAGTAGTATGGGCCTGACGAACACTGAAGCTTTCTTT. This codes for CASSMGLTNTEAFF.

J is TRBJ1-1 and V is TRBV27; tentative D call: TRBD1 (5 bases). V lost 7 bases to trimming and J lost 5 bases, with 17 bases between them. Germline-derived CDR1 and CDR2 are MNHEY and SMNVEV (reference sequence). The CDR3 loop spans 14 amino acids. The CDR3 spells CASIERSGGTEAFF. CDR3 DNA: TGTGCCAGCATTGAACGGTCGGGGGGAACTGAAGCTTTCTTT.

The chain is built from TRBV2 and TRBJ2-1, with D maybe TRBD2 (6 bases). Between the trimmed V and J ends, which lost 6 bases and 1 base, there was a span of 13 bases. This CDR3 comprises 15 residues. CDR1 is SNHLY and CDR2 is FYNNEI in the germline V gene. The chain's CDR3 is CASSGAGKSYNEQFF. The CDR3 nucleotides read TGTGCCAGCAGCGGCGCGGGGAAGTCCTACAATGAGCAGTTCTTC.

The chain has TRBV5-1 and TRBJ1-2; D call uncertain. The CDR3 runs 16 residues. Trimming left V 3 bases short and J 1 base short, with 16 bases between. CDR1 and CDR2 (germline): SGHRS, YFSETQ. The CDR3: CASSSEASRGNYGYTF. The CDR3, as DNA: TGCGCCAGCAGCTCCGAGGCCTCCCGGGGTAACTATGGCTACACCTTC. Together with reference TRBV5-1 and TRBJ1-2, the CDR3 gives the full variable domain: KAGVTQTPRYLIKTRGQQVTLSCSPISGHRSVSWYQQTPGQGLQFLFEYFSETQRNKGNFPGRFSGRQFSNSRSEMNVSTLELGDSALYLCASSSEASRGNYGYTFGSGTRLTVV.

This clone has a single count. This chain uses TRBV19 with TRBJ2-7; D gene unclear. The CDR3 runs to 12 residues. Germline-derived CDR1 and CDR2 are LNHDA and SQIVND (reference sequence). The V and J ends lost 5 bases and 3 bases respectively, with 8 bases between them. For the CDR3, the DNA is TGTGCCAGTAGTCACTCCTACTACGAGCAGTACTTC. Translating it yields CASSHSYYEQYF.

In its sample, this clone was seen once. This sequence joins TRBV7-9 and TRBJ2-1; 8 bases line up with TRBD1. Per the germline V gene, CDR1 is SEHNR and CDR2 is FQNEAQ (reference sequence). There are 15 residues in the CDR3. The trim removed 5 bases at V and 12 bases at J, leaving 15 bases unmatched. DNA for the CDR3: TGTGCCAGCAGCCTCGAGGGGGGCAGGGGGCATGGGCAGTTCTTC. As protein: CASSLEGGRGHGQFF. Using reference TRBV7-9 and TRBJ2-1 for the parts outside the CDR3, the full variable domain is DTGVSQNPRHKITKRGQNVTFRCDPISEHNRLYWYRQTLGQGPEFLTYFQNEAQLEKSRLLSDRFSAERPKGSFSTLEIQRTEQGDSAMYLCASSLEGGRGHGQFFGPGTRLTVL.

The J gene is TRBJ2-1, the V gene TRBV2; 9 bases align to TRBD2. There are 15 residues in the CDR3. CDR1 and CDR2 from the germline V gene are SNHLY and FYNNEI. V was pared by 4 bases and J by 7 bases, with 8 bases of the junction left unmatched. DNA for the CDR3: TGTGCCAGCAGTGTGGGTAGCGGGAGAGGTAATGAGCAGTTCTTC. Residues: CASSVGSGRGNEQFF.

The J gene is TRBJ2-7, the V gene TRBV19; 7 nucleotides align to TRBD1. The germline CDR1 and CDR2 sequences are LNHDA and SQIVND (reference sequence). The CDR3 is 15 amino acids. The V segment lost 5 bases and the J segment 1 base; nucleotides outside the gene matches: 8. The CDR3 loop reads CASSDPGQISYEQYF. The CDR3, as DNA: TGTGCCAGTAGTGATCCGGGACAGATTTCCTACGAGCAGTACTTC.

This chain uses TRBV7-3 with TRBJ2-3, with D possibly matching TRBD1 (5 bases). Trimming stripped 5 bases from V and 1 base from J, with 7 bases between. The germline V gene encodes CDR1 SGHTA and CDR2 FQGTGA. This CDR3 region has 13 residues. The CDR3 DNA sequence: TGTGCCAGCAGCGGGGCGGGCACAGATACGCAGTATTTT. Amino acid sequence: CASSGAGTDTQYF.

J is TRBJ2-1 and V is TRBV19; TRBD1 matches at 7 bases. This CDR3 is built from 12 residues. CDR1 LNHDA and CDR2 SQIVND come from the germline V gene (reference sequence). The V and J ends lost 4 bases and 10 bases, in that order; junction bases with no gene match: 4. The CDR3 protein is CASSKTGYEQFF. The CDR3 DNA reads TGTGCCAGTAGTAAGACAGGGTACGAGCAGTTCTTC.

This clone was seen only once. The J gene is TRBJ2-7, the V gene TRBV19, with TRBD2 as a possible D gene (6 bases). The germline V gene encodes CDR1 LNHDA and CDR2 SQIVND (reference sequence). The CDR3 length is 13 residues. V was trimmed by 4 bases and J by 6 bases, leaving 13 bases between them. CDR3: CASSTTRGGEQYF. The CDR3 DNA reads as TGTGCCAGTAGTACAACGCGGGGAGGCGAGCAGTACTTC. Combining the CDR3 with reference TRBV19 and TRBJ2-7 gives the whole variable domain DGGITQSPKYLFRKEGQNVTLSCEQNLNHDAMYWYRQDPGQGLRLIYYSQIVNDFQKGDIAEGYSVSREKKESFPLTVTSAQKNPTAFYLCASSTTRGGEQYFGPGTRLTVT.

This chain joins TRBV6-1 and TRBJ1-2; no reliable D call. CDR3 length: 12 amino acids. Germline V CDR1 and CDR2: MNHNS, SASEGT. Trimming pared 2 bases from V and 5 bases from J, leaving 6 bases between. This CDR3 reads CASSEYQYGYTF. The CDR3 DNA reads TGTGCCAGCAGTGAATACCAGTATGGCTACACCTTC.

The chain carries TRBV5-4 and TRBJ2-7; a possible D gene is TRBD2 (6 bases). V was trimmed by 3 bases and J by 2 bases, leaving 18 bases between them. The length of the CDR3 is 16 residues. Germline V gene data show CDR1 as SGHNT and CDR2 as YYREEE (reference sequence). The CDR3 is CASSSGRASAAYEQYF. The CDR3 nucleotides read TGTGCCAGCAGCTCGGGCCGGGCTAGCGCCGCCTACGAGCAGTACTTC.

The CDR3 region is CASSLSGGSPEQYF. CDR3 nucleotides: TGTGCCAGCTCACTATCCGGCGGGAGTCCCGAGCAGTACTTC. This sequence joins TRBV18 and TRBJ2-7; 7 bases line up with TRBD2. The trim removed 4 bases at V and 6 bases at J, leaving 9 bases unmatched. Germline CDR1 and CDR2: KGHSH and LQKENI. This CDR3 contains 14 residues.

This clone is a singleton in its sample. The chain joins TRBV25-1 to TRBJ1-1; possibly TRBD1 for D (5 bases). Germline CDR1 and CDR2: MGHDK and SYGVNS. The CDR3 runs 14 residues. V lost 4 bases and J lost 1, with 10 bases in between. The CDR3 here is CASSGMGGNTEAFF. In DNA form, the CDR3 reads TGTGCCAGCAGTGGAATGGGGGGGAACACTGAAGCTTTCTTT. The whole variable domain, filled in from reference TRBV25-1 and TRBJ1-1, reads EADIYQTPRYLVIGTGKKITLECSQTMGHDKMYWYQQDPGMELHLIHYSYGVNSTEKGDLSSESTVSRIRTEHFPLTLESARPSHTSQYLCASSGMGGNTEAFFGQGTRLTVV.

This clone came up a few times. The J gene is TRBJ2-7, the V gene TRBV7-8, with 14 positions matching TRBD2. This CDR3 region has 17 residues. Germline V gene lookup returns CDR1 SGHVS and CDR2 FQNEAQ. Unmatched junction bases numbered 11, after V lost 5 bases and J lost 5 bases. The CDR3 nucleotides are TGTGCCAGCAGCCCCCGGGGGACTAGCGGGAGTGGGGACGAGCAGTACTTC. It specifies CASSPRGTSGSGDEQYF.

The chain uses TRBV4-1 and TRBJ2-3; 8 bases are shared with TRBD2. The junction had 9 bases not matched to a gene; V was cut back by 4 bases and J by 3 bases. CDR1 and CDR2 (germline): MGHRA, YSYEKL. This CDR3 region has 16 residues. The DNA for the CDR3 is TGCGCCAGCAGCCCCAATAGCGGGACTAGGACAGATACGCAGTATTTT. Translated, it gives CASSPNSGTRTDTQYF.

The chain uses TRBV11-3 and TRBJ2-3, with D tentatively TRBD2 (6 bases). Trimming pared 5 bases from V and 2 bases from J, leaving 20 bases between. This CDR3 spans 17 amino acids. Germline V CDR1 and CDR2: SGHNT, YENEEA. The CDR3 spells CASSPHPRGSITDTQYF. In DNA, the CDR3 is TGTGCCAGCAGCCCACACCCCCGGGGGTCCATCACAGATACGCAGTATTTT.

V and J are TRBV5-5 and TRBJ2-5, with 7 nucleotides matching TRBD1. From germline, CDR1 is SGHKS and CDR2 YYEKEE (reference sequence). V gave up 1 base and J gave up 0 bases; unmatched junction bases: 3. The CDR3 loop spans 15 amino acids. The CDR3 is CASSLRRGNQETQYF. Here the CDR3 DNA reads TGTGCCAGCAGCTTGCGCAGGGGGAACCAAGAGACCCAGTACTTC.

The chain joins TRBV5-1 to TRBJ1-5; possibly TRBD1 for D (6 bases). Trimming pared 2 bases from V and 6 bases from J, leaving 15 bases between. Germline CDR1 is SGHRS and CDR2 is YFSETQ. CDR3 length: 15 amino acids. The CDR3 region has the DNA TGCGCCAGCAGCTTAGGGGGGGGGCCTGGTCAGCCCCAGCATTTT. Its translation: CASSLGGGPGQPQHF.

The chain recombines TRBV12-5 with TRBJ2-1; 8 nucleotides align to TRBD1. The V and J ends lost 4 bases and 4 bases, in that order; junction bases with no gene match: 6. This CDR3 region has 15 residues. Germline loops: CDR1 LGHNT, CDR2 FRNRAP. The CDR3 DNA follows: TGTGCTAGTGGTTCCGGGACAGGTGTTTACAATGAGCAGTTCTTC. Its translation is CASGSGTGVYNEQFF. The full variable domain, in which reference TRBV12-5 and TRBJ2-1 provide the parts outside the CDR3, is DARVTQTPRHKVTEMGQEVTMRCQPILGHNTVFWYRQTMMQGLELLAYFRNRAPLDDSGMPKDRFSAEMPDATLATLKIQPSEPRDSAVYFCASGSGTGVYNEQFFGPGTRLTVL.

This sequence joins TRBV5-1 and TRBJ2-1; D is ambiguous. The CDR3 loop spans 17 amino acids. V lost 2 bases, J lost 0 bases, and 15 bases lay in between. The germline gives CDR1 SGHRS, CDR2 YFSETQ. The CDR3 protein is CASSFLWQRSSYNEQFF. CDR3 in DNA: TGCGCCAGCAGCTTCCTGTGGCAGAGGAGCTCCTACAATGAGCAGTTCTTC.